This T cell receptor beta chain is drawn from a study of glioma-infiltrating T cells. Study-level points and caveats: Non-neoplastic patients had below-expected tissue-blood divergence, while all gliomas exceeded expectation.

Using RNA template, CDR3s of TCR alpha and beta were amplified with iRepertoire arm-PCR. For one-step reverse transcription and amplification, roughly 95-450 ng of tissue mRNA or PBMC total RNA was used. TCRdb fed the multiplex PCR reads into MiXCR, producing one record per CDR3 protein. The table shows around 350,000 distinct CDR3 sequences, with 41% occurring only once. Germline CDR1 reads MDHEN; CDR2 reads SYDVKM. CDR3 size: 16 residues. V lost 4 bases and J 0 bases, leaving 13 bases between the germline ends. The table lists this clonotype with a few counts. Its target is unknown. This TCR was recovered from a human donor with low-grade glioma or glioblastoma, undergoing nonglioma brain surgery, or in good health (not recorded which). Sequenced input: glioma tissue, nonneoplastic brain tissue, or PBMCs (not recorded which). The V gene is TRBV28, the J gene TRBJ2-4; D is uncertain. CDR3 coding DNA: TGTGCCAGCAGTTCCCTAATTCCTCTAGCCAAAAACATTCAGTACTTC. Its translation is CASSSLIPLAKNIQYF.